What follows is one T cell receptor (beta chain) and its context. These data are taken from a study of shared clonotypes between healthy human individuals. Trimming left V 2 bases short and J 1 base short, with 6 bases between. The germline gives CDR1 GTSNPN, CDR2 SVGIG (reference sequence). CDR3 length equals 13 residues. Samples underwent the assay at deep level. This table comes from immunoSEQ multiplex PCR, and its TCRdb copy is limited to in-frame clones, with some not included. Of approximately 1.5 million clones listed, approximately 98.5% are singletons. This TCR derives from a man aged 25 to 40 in good health. The sequenced sample consisted of naive CD4+ T cells sorted from blood. Specified subset: CD45RA+ positively selected. The chain joins TRBV30 to TRBJ1-3; D not resolved. CDR3 residues: CAWSTASGNTIYF. DNA of the CDR3: TGTGCCTGGAGTACAGCTTCTGGAAACACCATATATTTT.